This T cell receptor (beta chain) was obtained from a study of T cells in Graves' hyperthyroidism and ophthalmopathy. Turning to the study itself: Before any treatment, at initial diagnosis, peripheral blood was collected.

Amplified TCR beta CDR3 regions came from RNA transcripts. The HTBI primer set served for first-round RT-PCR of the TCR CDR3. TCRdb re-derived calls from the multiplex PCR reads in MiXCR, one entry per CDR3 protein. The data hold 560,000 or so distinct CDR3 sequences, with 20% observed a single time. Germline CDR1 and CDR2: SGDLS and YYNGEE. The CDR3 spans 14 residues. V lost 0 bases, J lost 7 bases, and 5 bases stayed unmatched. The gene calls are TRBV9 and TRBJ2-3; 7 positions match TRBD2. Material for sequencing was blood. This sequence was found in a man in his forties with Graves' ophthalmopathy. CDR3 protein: CASSVAGGGNTQYF. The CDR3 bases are TGTGCCAGCAGCGTAGCTGGCGGGGGAAATACGCAGTATTTT.